This TCR beta chain derives from a study of Ad26.COV2.S vaccination and SARS-CoV-2 variants. On the study more broadly: Within the COV1001 Ad26.COV2.S trial arm, the donor was enrolled. Once, or twice with 56 days between doses, Ad26.COV2.S was given intramuscularly.

This clone was found once. The treatment was: roughly 19 received Ad26.COV2.S at low or high dose, single or two shots; a few received placebo; per-sample allocation not given. Sampling happened 63 days after the first vaccine or placebo injection. Donation was by an adult aged 18-55 years who was in Boston. Germline CDR1 is SGHRS and CDR2 is YFSETQ. Trimming stripped 7 bases from V and 3 bases from J, with 6 bases between. The CDR3 has 11 amino acids. Libraries were prepared by immunoSEQ multiplex PCR; TCRdb keeps only in-frame clonotypes and omits some of them. This sample has 350,000 to 400,000 clones; approximately 91% occur once, and the top ten carry about 2%.

This chain connects TRBV5-1 to TRBJ2-3, with no clear D. The source of this sequence is a person between 18 and 59 years old who received the Ad26.COV2.S COVID-19 vaccine or a placebo. The sample in question was peripheral blood, obtained in a trial of Ad26.COV2.S vaccine versus placebo. The CDR3 is CASVGTDTQYF. The CDR3, as DNA: TGCGCCAGCGTCGGGACAGATACGCAGTATTTT.